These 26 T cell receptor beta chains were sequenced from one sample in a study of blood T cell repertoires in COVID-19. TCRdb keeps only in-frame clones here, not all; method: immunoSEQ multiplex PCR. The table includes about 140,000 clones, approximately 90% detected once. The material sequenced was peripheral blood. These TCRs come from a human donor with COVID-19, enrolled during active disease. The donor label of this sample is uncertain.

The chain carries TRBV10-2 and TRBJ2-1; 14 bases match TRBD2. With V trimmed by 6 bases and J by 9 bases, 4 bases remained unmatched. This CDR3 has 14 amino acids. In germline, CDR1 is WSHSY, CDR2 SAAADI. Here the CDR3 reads CASRGTSGSLEQFF. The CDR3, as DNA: TGCGCCAGCAGGGGGACTAGCGGGAGTCTTGAGCAGTTCTTC.

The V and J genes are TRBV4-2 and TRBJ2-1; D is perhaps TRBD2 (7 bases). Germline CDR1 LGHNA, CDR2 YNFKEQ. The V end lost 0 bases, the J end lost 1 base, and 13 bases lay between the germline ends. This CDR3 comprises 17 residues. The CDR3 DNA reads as TGTGCCAGCAGCCAAGAAGAGGGGGGGTCGTCCTACAATGAGCAGTTCTTC. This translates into CASSQEEGGSSYNEQFF.

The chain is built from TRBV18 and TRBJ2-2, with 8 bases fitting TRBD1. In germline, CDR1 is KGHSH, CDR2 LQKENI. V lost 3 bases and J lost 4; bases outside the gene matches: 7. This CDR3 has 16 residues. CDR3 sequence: CASSPQDRGGTGELFF. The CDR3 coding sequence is TGTGCCAGCTCACCCCAAGACAGGGGAGGCACCGGGGAGCTGTTTTTT.

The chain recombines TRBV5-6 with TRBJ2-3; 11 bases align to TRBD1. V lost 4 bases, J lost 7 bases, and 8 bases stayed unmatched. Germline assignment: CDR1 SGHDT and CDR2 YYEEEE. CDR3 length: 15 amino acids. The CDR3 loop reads CASSTGTGGFYTQYF. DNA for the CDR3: TGTGCCAGCAGCACCGGGACAGGGGGTTTCTATACGCAGTATTTT.

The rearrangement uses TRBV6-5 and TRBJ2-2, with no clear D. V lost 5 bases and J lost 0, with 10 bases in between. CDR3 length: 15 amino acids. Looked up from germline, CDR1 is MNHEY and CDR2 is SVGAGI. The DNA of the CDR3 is TGTGCCAGCAGTCACCTAGTTGCGAACACCGGGGAGCTGTTTTTT. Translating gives CASSHLVANTGELFF.

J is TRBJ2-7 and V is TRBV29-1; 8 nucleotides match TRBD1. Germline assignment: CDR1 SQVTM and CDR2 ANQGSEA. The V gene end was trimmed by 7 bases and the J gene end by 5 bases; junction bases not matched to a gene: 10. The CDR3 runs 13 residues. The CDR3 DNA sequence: TGCAGCGCTGCCCCGGGACAGGCCGACGAGCAGTACTTC. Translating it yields CSAAPGQADEQYF.

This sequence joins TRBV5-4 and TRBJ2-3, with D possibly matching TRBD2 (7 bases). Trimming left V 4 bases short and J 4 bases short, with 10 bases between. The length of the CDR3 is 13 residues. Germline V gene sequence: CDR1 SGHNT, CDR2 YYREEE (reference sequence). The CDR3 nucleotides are TGTGCCAGCAGCGAGGGGGGGGCAGATACGCAGTATTTT. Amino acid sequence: CASSEGGADTQYF. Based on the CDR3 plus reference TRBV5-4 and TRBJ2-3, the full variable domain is ETGVTQSPTHLIKTRGQQVTLRCSSQSGHNTVSWYQQALGQGPQFIFQYYREEENGRGNFPPRFSGLQFPNYSSELNVNALELDDSALYLCASSEGGADTQYFGPGTRLTVL.

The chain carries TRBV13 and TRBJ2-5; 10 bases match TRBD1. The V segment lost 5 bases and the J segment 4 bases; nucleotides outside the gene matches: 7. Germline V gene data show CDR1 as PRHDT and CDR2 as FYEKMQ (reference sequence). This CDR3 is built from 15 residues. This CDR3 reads CASSLRTGGGETQYF. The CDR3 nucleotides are TGTGCCAGCAGCCTCCGGACAGGGGGAGGAGAGACCCAGTACTTC.

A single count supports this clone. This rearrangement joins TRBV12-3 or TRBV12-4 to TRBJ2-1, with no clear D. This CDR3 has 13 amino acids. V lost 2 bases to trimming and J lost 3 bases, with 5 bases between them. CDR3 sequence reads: CASSLLDYNEQFF. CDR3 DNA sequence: TGTGCCAGCAGTTTACTAGACTACAATGAGCAGTTCTTC.

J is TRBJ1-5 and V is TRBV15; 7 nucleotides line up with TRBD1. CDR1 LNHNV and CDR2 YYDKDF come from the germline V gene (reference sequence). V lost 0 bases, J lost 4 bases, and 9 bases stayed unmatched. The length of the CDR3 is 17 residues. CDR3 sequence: CATSRDPDRLPNQPQHF. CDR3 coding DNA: TGTGCCACCAGCAGAGATCCGGACAGGCTACCGAATCAGCCCCAGCATTTT.

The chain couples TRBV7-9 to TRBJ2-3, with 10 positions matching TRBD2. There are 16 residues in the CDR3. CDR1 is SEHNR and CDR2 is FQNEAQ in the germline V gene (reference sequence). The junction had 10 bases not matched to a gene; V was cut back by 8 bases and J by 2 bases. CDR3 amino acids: CASVGPSGGATDTQYF. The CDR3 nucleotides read TGTGCCAGCGTAGGGCCTAGCGGGGGAGCCACAGATACGCAGTATTTT.

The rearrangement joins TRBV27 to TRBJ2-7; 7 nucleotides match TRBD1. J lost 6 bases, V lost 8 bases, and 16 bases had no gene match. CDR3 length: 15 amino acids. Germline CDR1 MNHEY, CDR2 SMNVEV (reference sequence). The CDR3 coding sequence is TGTGCCAGCGGCCCGAGGGGGCGACCCGGGGTCGAGCAGTACTTC. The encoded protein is CASGPRGRPGVEQYF.

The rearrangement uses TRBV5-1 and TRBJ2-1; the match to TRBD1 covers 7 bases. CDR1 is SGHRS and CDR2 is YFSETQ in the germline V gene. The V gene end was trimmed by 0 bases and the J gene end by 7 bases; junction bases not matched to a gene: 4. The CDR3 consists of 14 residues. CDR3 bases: TGCGCCAGCAGCTTGGGACAGGGTTTGAATGAGCAGTTCTTC. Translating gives CASSLGQGLNEQFF.

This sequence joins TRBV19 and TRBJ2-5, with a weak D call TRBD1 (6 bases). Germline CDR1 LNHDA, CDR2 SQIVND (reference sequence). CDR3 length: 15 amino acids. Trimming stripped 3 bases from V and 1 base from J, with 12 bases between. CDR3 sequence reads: CASSIRGHLQETQYF. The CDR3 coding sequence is TGTGCCAGTAGTATCCGGGGACACCTCCAAGAGACCCAGTACTTC.

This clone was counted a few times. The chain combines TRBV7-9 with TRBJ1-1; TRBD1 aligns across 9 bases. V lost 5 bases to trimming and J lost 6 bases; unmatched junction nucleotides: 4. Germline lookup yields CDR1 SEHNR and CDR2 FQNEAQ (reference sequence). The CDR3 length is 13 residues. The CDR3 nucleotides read TGTGCCAGCAGCGGGACAGGGCGCCCTGAAGCTTTCTTT. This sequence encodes CASSGTGRPEAFF.

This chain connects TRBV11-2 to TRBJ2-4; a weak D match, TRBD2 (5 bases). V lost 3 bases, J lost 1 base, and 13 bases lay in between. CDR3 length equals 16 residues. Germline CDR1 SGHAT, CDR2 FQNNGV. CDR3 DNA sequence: TGTGCCAGCAGCTTCCTACAGCGGAGGGCCAAAAACATTCAGTACTTC. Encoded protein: CASSFLQRRAKNIQYF.

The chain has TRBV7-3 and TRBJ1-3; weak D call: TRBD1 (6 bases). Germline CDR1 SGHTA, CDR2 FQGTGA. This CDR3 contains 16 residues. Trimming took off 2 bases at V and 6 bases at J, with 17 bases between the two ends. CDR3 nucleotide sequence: TGTGCCAGCAGCTTATACCTACAGGGTGAGGAAAACACCATATATTTT. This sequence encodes CASSLYLQGEENTIYF. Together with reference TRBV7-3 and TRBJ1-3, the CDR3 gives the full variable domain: GAGVSQTPSNKVTEKGKYVELRCDPISGHTALYWYRQSLGQGPEFLIYFQGTGAADDSGLPNDRFFAVRPEGSVSTLKIQRTERGDSAVYLCASSLYLQGEENTIYFGEGSWLTVV.

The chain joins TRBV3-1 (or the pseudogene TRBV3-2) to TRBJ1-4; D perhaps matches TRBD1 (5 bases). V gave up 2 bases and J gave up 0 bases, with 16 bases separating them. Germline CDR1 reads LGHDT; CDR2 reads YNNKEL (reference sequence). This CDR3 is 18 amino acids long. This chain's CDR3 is CASSQSRGGTATNEKLFF. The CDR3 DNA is TGTGCCAGCAGCCAATCCCGGGGGGGGACCGCAACTAATGAAAAACTGTTTTTT.

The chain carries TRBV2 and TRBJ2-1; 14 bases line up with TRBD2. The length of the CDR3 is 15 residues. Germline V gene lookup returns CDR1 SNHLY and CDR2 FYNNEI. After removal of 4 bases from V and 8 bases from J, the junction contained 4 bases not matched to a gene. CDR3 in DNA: TGTGCCAGCAGTGGGGGACTAGCGGGGGTGGATGAGCAGTTCTTC. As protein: CASSGGLAGVDEQFF.

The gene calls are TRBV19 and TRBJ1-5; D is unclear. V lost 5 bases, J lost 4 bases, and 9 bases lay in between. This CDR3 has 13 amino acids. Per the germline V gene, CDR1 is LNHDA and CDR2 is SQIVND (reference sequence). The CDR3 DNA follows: TGTGCCAGTAGTGGCGGTATTAATCAGCCCCAGCATTTT. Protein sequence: CASSGGINQPQHF.

CDR3 protein: CASSLRPGTRRVNEQFF. CDR3 sequence (DNA): TGTGCCAGCAGCTTACGCCCCGGGACTAGGAGGGTCAATGAGCAGTTCTTC. V gene TRBV5-4 combines with J gene TRBJ2-1, with TRBD2 matching over 8 bases. The CDR3 is 17 residues long. Germline lookup yields CDR1 SGHNT and CDR2 YYREEE (reference sequence). With 2 bases clipped from V and 6 bases from J, the junction kept 13 bases outside the gene matches.

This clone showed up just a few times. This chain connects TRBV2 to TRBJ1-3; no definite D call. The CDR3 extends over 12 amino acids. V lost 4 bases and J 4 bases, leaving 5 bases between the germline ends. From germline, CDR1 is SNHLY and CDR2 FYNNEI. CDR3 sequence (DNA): TGTGCCAGCAGTGTCGGGGGAAACACCATATATTTT. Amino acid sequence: CASSVGGNTIYF.

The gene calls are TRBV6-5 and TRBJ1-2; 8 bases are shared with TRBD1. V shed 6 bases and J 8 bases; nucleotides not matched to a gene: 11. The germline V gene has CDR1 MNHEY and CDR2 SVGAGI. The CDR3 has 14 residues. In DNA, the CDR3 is TGTGCCAGCAGATTCCTGGACAGGGAAAACGGCTACACCTTC. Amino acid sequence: CASRFLDRENGYTF.

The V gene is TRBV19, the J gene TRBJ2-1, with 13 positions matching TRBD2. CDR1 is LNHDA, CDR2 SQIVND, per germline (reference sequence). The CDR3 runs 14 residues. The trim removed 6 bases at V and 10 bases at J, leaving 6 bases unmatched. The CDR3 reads CASRTSGGAREQFF. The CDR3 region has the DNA TGTGCCAGTAGAACTAGCGGGGGGGCGCGGGAGCAGTTCTTC.

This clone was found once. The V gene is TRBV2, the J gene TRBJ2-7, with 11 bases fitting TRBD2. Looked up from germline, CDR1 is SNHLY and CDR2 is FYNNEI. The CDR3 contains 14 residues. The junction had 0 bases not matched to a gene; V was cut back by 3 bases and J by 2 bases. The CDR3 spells CASSDSGGAYEQYF. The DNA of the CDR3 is TGTGCCAGCAGTGATAGCGGGGGGGCCTACGAGCAGTACTTC.

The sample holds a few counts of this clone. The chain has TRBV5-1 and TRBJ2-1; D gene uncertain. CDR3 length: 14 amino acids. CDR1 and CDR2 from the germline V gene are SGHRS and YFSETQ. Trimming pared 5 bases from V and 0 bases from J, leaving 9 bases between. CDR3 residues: CASSSRSSYNEQFF. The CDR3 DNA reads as TGCGCCAGCAGTTCGAGAAGCTCCTACAATGAGCAGTTCTTC.